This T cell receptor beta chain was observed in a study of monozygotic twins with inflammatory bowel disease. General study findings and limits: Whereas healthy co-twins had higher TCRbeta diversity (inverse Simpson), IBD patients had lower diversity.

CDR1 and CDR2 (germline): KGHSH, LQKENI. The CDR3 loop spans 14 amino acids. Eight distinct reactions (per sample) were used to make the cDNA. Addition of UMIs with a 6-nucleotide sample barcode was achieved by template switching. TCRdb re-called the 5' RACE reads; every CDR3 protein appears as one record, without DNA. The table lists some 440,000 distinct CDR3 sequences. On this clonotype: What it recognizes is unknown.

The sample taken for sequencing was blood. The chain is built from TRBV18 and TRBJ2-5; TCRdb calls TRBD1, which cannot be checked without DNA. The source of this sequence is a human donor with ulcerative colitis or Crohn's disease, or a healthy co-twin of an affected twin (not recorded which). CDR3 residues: CASSPMGGQETQYF. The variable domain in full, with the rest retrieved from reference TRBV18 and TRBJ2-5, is NAGVMQNPRHLVRRRGQEARLRCSPMKGHSHVYWYRQLPEEGLKFMVYLQKENIIDESGMPKERFSAEFPKEGPSILRIQQVVRGDSAAYFCASSPMGGQETQYFGPGTRLLVL.